Below, 6 T cell receptor beta chains from the same sample are listed, as sequenced in a study of blood T cell repertoires in COVID-19 (dated by TCRdb to 2018 to 2020). Receptor amplification or capture employed the immunoSEQ multiplex PCR assay. The table was pulled from immuneACCESS by TCRdb, which kept in-frame rearrangements only. Such tables lose some clones; where checked, under half of the loss comes from unresolved V genes, and the rest has no known cause. This sample holds 200,000 to 250,000 clones; around 82% were observed only once. Roughly 12% of the sample is held by the ten biggest clonotypes. The sequenced material came from peripheral blood. The receptors were gathered from a woman aged 35 to 49 with acute or convalescent COVID-19.

A single count supports this clone. The rearrangement links TRBV6-5 to TRBJ1-6; D ambiguous. V lost 7 bases and J lost 8, with 6 bases in between. The CDR3 is 11 amino acids. CDR1 and CDR2 from the germline V gene are MNHEY and SVGAGI. This CDR3 reads CASTRDSPLHF. CDR3 in DNA: TGTGCCAGCACAAGAGATTCACCCCTCCACTTT.

The V call is TRBV25-1, the J call TRBJ2-3; 10 nucleotides align to TRBD2. Per germline, CDR1 MGHDK and CDR2 SYGVNS. The CDR3 has 15 residues. Trimming cost V 9 bases and J 1 base; bases outside gene matches: 7. CDR3 region: CASNPLAGGTDTQYF. In nucleotides, the CDR3 is TGTGCCAGTAACCCGCTAGCGGGGGGCACAGATACGCAGTATTTT. Combining the CDR3 with reference TRBV25-1 and TRBJ2-3 gives the whole variable domain EADIYQTPRYLVIGTGKKITLECSQTMGHDKMYWYQQDPGMELHLIHYSYGVNSTEKGDLSSESTVSRIRTEHFPLTLESARPSHTSQYLCASNPLAGGTDTQYFGPGTRLTVL.

The gene calls are TRBV11-2 and TRBJ1-2; D is perhaps TRBD1 (5 bases). V was cut by 4 bases and J by 0 bases, with 15 bases left in between. Per germline, CDR1 SGHAT and CDR2 FQNNGV. CDR3 size: 16 residues. The CDR3 spells CASSWGSRDTNYGYTF. CDR3 DNA sequence: TGTGCCAGCAGCTGGGGAAGCAGGGATACTAACTATGGCTACACCTTC.

The V and J genes are TRBV6-1 and TRBJ1-2; no clear D gene. CDR1 and CDR2 (germline): MNHNS, SASEGT. V dropped 3 bases and J dropped 13 bases, with 12 bases sitting between them. The CDR3 is 11 residues long. CDR3: CASSDGGSGTF. The CDR3 nucleotides read TGTGCCAGCAGTGATGGAGGATCTGGCACCTTC.

This clone was seen only once. The V call is TRBV7-2, the J call TRBJ2-2, with 11 positions matching TRBD2. Germline lookup yields CDR1 SGHTA and CDR2 FQGNSA. This CDR3 region has 16 residues. The J segment lost 7 bases and the V segment lost 3 bases, leaving 7 bases of the junction unmatched. The CDR3 DNA reads as TGTGCCAGCAGCTTTCGGACTAGCGGGCGAGGCGGGGAGCTGTTTTTT. Its translation is CASSFRTSGRGGELFF.

The genes are TRBV5-5 and TRBJ2-3, with no clear D. Trimming took off 0 bases at V and 0 bases at J, with 8 bases between the two ends. This CDR3 is built from 15 residues. Germline lookup yields CDR1 SGHKS and CDR2 YYEKEE (reference sequence). The CDR3 protein is CASSLGRPSTDTQYF. The CDR3 bases are TGTGCCAGCAGCTTGGGGCGGCCGAGCACAGATACGCAGTATTTT.